The TCR beta chain under discussion was sequenced for a study of control samples from healthy donors and cancer patients. TCRdb's table, derived via immunoSEQ multiplex PCR, lists solely in-frame clones and lacks some. The sample yields approximately 86,000 clones, around nine tenths seen once. The CDR3 has 15 amino acids. The ends lost 4 bases at V and 1 base at J; junction bases unmatched: 7. Germline assignment: CDR1 SGHDT and CDR2 YYEEEE. The sample taken for sequencing was blood. This chain links TRBV5-6 with TRBJ2-5, with 7 nucleotides matching TRBD2. The clonotype was recovered from a man under 40 in good health. CDR3 DNA: TGTGCCAGCAGCCCCCGGACTAGGGGCCAAGAGACCCAGTACTTC. Its protein is CASSPRTRGQETQYF.